This is a list of T cell receptor beta chains from one sample in a study of T cells in Graves' hyperthyroidism and ophthalmopathy. MiXCR, applied by TCRdb to the multiplex PCR reads, yields one record per CDR3 protein. Seen here are about 360,000 distinct CDR3 sequences, 20% to 25% observed once, and the top ten hold roughly 80%. What was sequenced was blood. These receptor sequences come from a man aged 45-65 years with Graves' hyperthyroidism. The CDR3 runs from the conserved cysteine through the conserved F or W. The D gene is left open where the match is weak. Clone size appears in some rows only: once, few, many, or a class for an expanded clone.

V: TRBV20-1; size: NA; J: TRBJ2-7; D: NA; DNA: TGCAGTGCTAGGAGGGGGATGGTCTACGAGCAGTACTTC; CDR3: CSARRGMVYEQYF
V: TRBV6-5; size: NA; J: TRBJ2-5; D: NA; DNA: TGTGCCAGCAGTTACTCGAGGGGGGAGAAAGAGACCCAGTACTTC; CDR3: CASSYSRGEKETQYF
V: TRBV4-1; size: few; J: TRBJ2-7; D: NA; DNA: TGCGCCAGCAGCCATGAGGCCCGGGACCCCTACGAGCAGTACTTC; CDR3: CASSHEARDPYEQYF
V: TRBV11-2; size: many; J: TRBJ2-5; D: NA; DNA: TGTGCCAGCAGCTTTCGCGGGACCAACCAAGAGACCCAGTACTTC; CDR3: CASSFRGTNQETQYF
V: TRBV20-1; size: few; J: TRBJ2-7; D: TRBD2; DNA: TGCAGTGCTAGAGCCGGGAGGACGGAGGAGCAGTACTTC; CDR3: CSARAGRTEEQYF
V: TRBV3-1; size: NA; J: TRBJ2-1; D: TRBD1; DNA: TGTGCCAGCAGCTTGCAACAGGGGGCACCGAACAATGAGCAGTTCTTC; CDR3: CASSLQQGAPNNEQFF
V: TRBV30; size: NA; J: TRBJ1-2; D: NA; DNA: TGTGCCTGGGCTAGGGGCACCAACTATGGCTACACCTTC; CDR3: CAWARGTNYGYTF
V: TRBV12-3/TRBV12-4; size: NA; J: TRBJ1-5; D: NA; DNA: TGTGCCAGCAGTTTCGGAGAGCGGCCCCAGCATTTT; CDR3: CASSFGERPQHF
V: TRBV11-2; size: few; J: TRBJ2-2; D: TRBD2; DNA: TGTGCCAGCAGCTTAGGGCCTGGCGGGAGGGCGTTCGGGGAGCTGTTTTTT; CDR3: CASSLGPGGRAFGELFF
V: TRBV19; size: NA; J: TRBJ1-1; D: NA; DNA: TGTGCCAGTGGAAGGACAGCTCAACCGAACACTGAAGCTTTCTTT; CDR3: CASGRTAQPNTEAFF
V: TRBV7-9; size: NA; J: TRBJ2-1; D: NA; DNA: TGTGCCAGCAGCTTTCCGGACATTAATGAGCAGTTCTTC; CDR3: CASSFPDINEQFF
V: TRBV2; size: few; J: TRBJ1-5; D: NA; DNA: TGTGCCAGCGGGGAAATAAATCAGCCCCAGCATTTT; CDR3: CASGEINQPQHF
V: TRBV11-3; size: many; J: TRBJ2-5; D: NA; DNA: TGTGCCAGCAGCACTGAAATCGAGGGGCCGAAAGAGACCCAGTACTTC; CDR3: CASSTEIEGPKETQYF
V: TRBV6-2/TRBV6-3; size: few; J: TRBJ2-7; D: NA; DNA: TGTGCCAGCAGTTACTCGGGGGTTGGTGGGGAGCAGTACTTC; CDR3: CASSYSGVGGEQYF
V: TRBV7-9; size: few; J: TRBJ2-5; D: NA; DNA: TGTGCCAGCAGCTCGTCGCTCCACGACAGAACCCAAGAGACCCAGTACTTC; CDR3: CASSSSLHDRTQETQYF
V: TRBV28; size: few; J: TRBJ2-5; D: NA; DNA: TGTGCCAGCAGTTTTTTGGGGGTCCAAGAGACCCAGTACTTC; CDR3: CASSFLGVQETQYF
V: TRBV7-2; size: NA; J: TRBJ1-1; D: NA; DNA: TGTGCCAGCAGCCGGGACTTGTACACTGAAGCTTTCTTT; CDR3: CASSRDLYTEAFF
V: TRBV6-6; size: many; J: TRBJ2-7; D: NA; DNA: TGTGCCAGCAGTTACTCGATCGGGGCCTACGAGCAGTACTTC; CDR3: CASSYSIGAYEQYF
V: TRBV19; size: NA; J: TRBJ2-7; D: NA; DNA: TGTGCCAGTAGTACCCACTCTGACTACGAGCAGTACTTC; CDR3: CASSTHSDYEQYF
V: TRBV11-2; size: few; J: TRBJ2-1; D: NA; DNA: TGTGCCAGCAGCTTCATGACCGGGCGTATCGAAAAGCAGTTCTTC; CDR3: CASSFMTGRIEKQFF
V: TRBV2; size: many; J: TRBJ2-3; D: TRBD2; DNA: TGTGCCAGCAGTGGCCCTAGCGGGAGTGTCACAGATACGCAGTATTTT; CDR3: CASSGPSGSVTDTQYF
V: TRBV6-2/TRBV6-3; size: NA; J: TRBJ2-7; D: NA; DNA: TGTGCCAGCAGTCTAGGAGTGGTGGACGAGCAGTACTTC; CDR3: CASSLGVVDEQYF